A selection of T cell receptor beta chains follows, all from one sample in a study of T cells in Graves' hyperthyroidism and ophthalmopathy. TCRdb processed the multiplex PCR reads anew with MiXCR; each CDR3 protein has one entry. The sample holds some 360,000 distinct CDR3 sequences, 14% seen once. The source material was blood. The receptors were gathered from an older woman with Graves' hyperthyroidism. Both conserved end residues are part of each CDR3. The D gene is left open where the match is weak. Some rows have no size entry. The others give once, few or many, or a class for an expanded clone.

cdr3_nt | cdr3_aa | d_call | clone_size | j_call | v_call
TGTGCCAGCAGTTACGAGGATACGCAGTATTTT | CASSYEDTQYF | - | many | TRBJ2-3 | TRBV6-2/TRBV6-3
TGTGCCACCAGTGCCGGGGGGGGGCGCGAGCAGTACTTC | CATSAGGGREQYF | TRBD2 | - | TRBJ2-7 | TRBV24-1
TGTGCCAGCAGCCAGACAGTTGCAACTAATGAAAAACTGTTTTTT | CASSQTVATNEKLFF | - | - | TRBJ1-4 | TRBV12-3/TRBV12-4
TGCGCCAGCAGGGATAGGGACAGGGGATCGAACACTGAAGCTTTCTTT | CASRDRDRGSNTEAFF | TRBD1 | many | TRBJ1-1 | TRBV10-1
TGTGCCAGCAGTTCTCCCCTGGATTCTGTCAATGAGCAGTTCTTC | CASSSPLDSVNEQFF | - | few | TRBJ2-1 | TRBV27
TGTGCCAGCAGTGAAAATTTCGGGACGGGGACCTATGGCTACACCTTC | CASSENFGTGTYGYTF | - | - | TRBJ1-2 | TRBV6-1
TGTGCCAGCAGCTTGGCTACAGCGGCCTCCTACGAGCAGTACTTC | CASSLATAASYEQYF | - | many | TRBJ2-7 | TRBV13
TGTGCCAGCAGTTTATCAATAGGGAACTTAAAACTGTTTTTT | CASSLSIGNLKLFF | - | many | TRBJ1-4 | TRBV27
TGTGCCAGCAGTGACGGGACACCTGGGCAGCCCCAGCATTTT | CASSDGTPGQPQHF | - | many | TRBJ1-5 | TRBV2
TGCGCCAGCAGCTTCGATAGTTACGAGCAGTTCTTC | CASSFDSYEQFF | - | - | TRBJ2-1 | TRBV5-1
TGCAGTGCCGCCCCAGGGGGCTACGAGGAGACCCAGTACTTC | CSAAPGGYEETQYF | TRBD1 | many | TRBJ2-5 | TRBV20-1
TGTGCCACCAGTGACCTCCGGGAAACGAGGCACAATGAGCAGTTCTTC | CATSDLRETRHNEQFF | - | many | TRBJ2-1 | TRBV24-1
TGTGCCAGCAGACCTCGGGACAGGGGGCGAAATTCACCCCTCCACTTT | CASRPRDRGRNSPLHF | TRBD1 | many | TRBJ1-6 | TRBV2
TGTGCCAGCAGCTCACCTCCCGGGACAGGGCCCGGGGAGCTGTTTTTT | CASSSPPGTGPGELFF | TRBD1 | - | TRBJ2-2 | TRBV7-8
TGTGCCTGGAGTGTACTCCCGAGCTACACCTTC | CAWSVLPSYTF | - | many | TRBJ1-2 | TRBV30
TGTGCCAGCAGCTACCGGGCTAGCGGGAGGTATTTT | CASSYRASGRYF | TRBD2 | few | TRBJ2-3 | TRBV12-3/TRBV12-4
TGTGCCAGCAGCAATAGGCCAACTGGAGGATACGAGCAGTACTTC | CASSNRPTGGYEQYF | - | many | TRBJ2-7 | TRBV11-2
TGTGCCATCAGTGAGATATTAGCGGAATACCCCAGCTCCTACAATGAGCAGTTCTTC | CAISEILAEYPSSYNEQFF | - | - | TRBJ2-1 | TRBV10-3
TGCAGTGCAACCACCGGGATTACTTCCTACGAGCAGTACTTC | CSATTGITSYEQYF | - | many | TRBJ2-7 | TRBV20-1
TGCAGTGCTAGAGACGACACAAACTCTGGGGCCAACGTCCTGACTTTC | CSARDDTNSGANVLTF | - | many | TRBJ2-6 | TRBV20-1
TGCGCCAGCTCCGGGCAGGGGACAGATACGCAGTATTTT | CASSGQGTDTQYF | - | many | TRBJ2-3 | TRBV5-1
TGTGCCAGCAGCTACCCGGGACAGACCTACGAGCAGTACTTC | CASSYPGQTYEQYF | TRBD1 | - | TRBJ2-7 | TRBV7-2
TGTGCCAAGGGCGGTGGCGGGGCGGCGGGCGCGGAGACCCAGTACTTC | CAKGGGGAAGAETQYF | - | many | TRBJ2-5 | TRBV7-2
TGTGCCAGTCAGAGGGATCAAAACCTACTCTGGGAGAATGGCTACACCTTC | CASQRDQNLLWENGYTF | - | few | TRBJ1-2 | TRBV19
TGTGCCAGCAGTTACTCGATAAAAGGGCGAGGAAACACCATATATTTT | CASSYSIKGRGNTIYF | - | - | TRBJ1-3 | TRBV6-2/TRBV6-3
TGTGCCAGCAGTGACCCAGGGGAAGGTCACGGGGAGCTGTTTTTT | CASSDPGEGHGELFF | - | - | TRBJ2-2 | TRBV25-1
TGTGCCAGCAGTGAAGCGGCAGCGTCTGGGGAGCTGTTTTTT | CASSEAAASGELFF | - | many | TRBJ2-2 | TRBV2
TGTGCCAGCAGCCCGGACCATAGCACAGATACGCAGTATTTT | CASSPDHSTDTQYF | - | many | TRBJ2-3 | TRBV12-3/TRBV12-4
TGCGCCACCTCATGGGGGGATGAGCAGTTCTTC | CATSWGDEQFF | - | few | TRBJ2-1 | TRBV10-2
TGTGCCAGCAGCTTTATACCGGGACTAAACCAAGAGACCCAGTACTTC | CASSFIPGLNQETQYF | TRBD2 | many | TRBJ2-5 | TRBV11-2
TGCGCCAGCAGCTTGGGGGAACGGAGCACAGATACGCAGTATTTT | CASSLGERSTDTQYF | - | many | TRBJ2-3 | TRBV5-1
TGCGCCAGCAGCTTCGGCAGGGGGAACACTGAAGCTTTCTTT | CASSFGRGNTEAFF | - | many | TRBJ1-1 | TRBV5-1
TGTGCCAGTAGTTTCAGCGGGAGAGGCGATGAGCAGTTCTTC | CASSFSGRGDEQFF | TRBD2 | - | TRBJ2-1 | TRBV19
TGTGCCTGGAGCCCAGGGGGCTCTGGGGCCAACGTCCTGACTTTC | CAWSPGGSGANVLTF | TRBD1 | many | TRBJ2-6 | TRBV30
TGTGCCAGCAGCCCCAGGGGGCCCAACGAGCAGTACTTC | CASSPRGPNEQYF | TRBD1 | many | TRBJ2-7 | TRBV3-1
TGTGCCAGCGGGGGACAGACCACTGAAGCTTTCTTT | CASGGQTTEAFF | TRBD1 | many | TRBJ1-1 | TRBV12-3/TRBV12-4
TGCGCCAGCAGTAGCAGGGGGATCTCGGAGACCCAGTACTTC | CASSSRGISETQYF | TRBD1 | - | TRBJ2-5 | TRBV5-1
TGCAGTGCTAGATCACATAAGGGGCTAGCGGGAGCCTTTGCCGAGCAGTACTTC | CSARSHKGLAGAFAEQYF | TRBD2 | once | TRBJ2-7 | TRBV20-1
TGTGCCAGCAGTGAAAATCCGGGACAGGGGGCGGTGAGCAATCAGCCCCAGCATTTT | CASSENPGQGAVSNQPQHF | TRBD1 | many | TRBJ1-5 | TRBV6-1
TGTGCCAGCAGTGAAAGGGGGCTTCAGCCCCAGCATTTT | CASSERGLQPQHF | TRBD1 | few | TRBJ1-5 | TRBV6-1
TGCGCCAGCAGCTCTGGACAGGGAAACACCATATATTTT | CASSSGQGNTIYF | - | many | TRBJ1-3 | TRBV7-3
TGTGCCACCAGCAGAGCGGGAGATAGTGGCAATCAGCCCCAGCATTTT | CATSRAGDSGNQPQHF | - | - | TRBJ1-5 | TRBV15
TGTGCCTGGACAGGGACCTATGGCTACACCTTC | CAWTGTYGYTF | - | many | TRBJ1-2 | TRBV30
TGCGCCAGCAGTCCTAGCGGTACGATCACAGATACGCAGTATTTT | CASSPSGTITDTQYF | TRBD2 | many | TRBJ2-3 | TRBV10-2
TGTGCCAGTACCAACGATCGAACAAATCAGCCCCAGCATTTT | CASTNDRTNQPQHF | - | few | TRBJ1-5 | TRBV19
TGTGCCAGCTGCGCGAGGGGGGCGTCCTACAATGAGCAGTTCTTC | CASCARGASYNEQFF | - | few | TRBJ2-1 | TRBV25-1
TGTGCCAGCAGCTCGATCCCCCAGATCCAAGAGACCCAGTACTTC | CASSSIPQIQETQYF | - | many | TRBJ2-5 | TRBV11-2
TGTGCCAGCAGCAGGCGGGATACGCAGTATTTT | CASSRRDTQYF | - | few | TRBJ2-3 | TRBV7-8
TGTGCCAGCAGCCTCCCTCCAGGGGGCCCCTACAATGAGCAGTTCTTC | CASSLPPGGPYNEQFF | TRBD1 | - | TRBJ2-1 | TRBV9
TGCAGCGTTGAAGCGGCCGGATTGAACACTGAAGCTTTCTTT | CSVEAAGLNTEAFF | - | many | TRBJ1-1 | TRBV29-1